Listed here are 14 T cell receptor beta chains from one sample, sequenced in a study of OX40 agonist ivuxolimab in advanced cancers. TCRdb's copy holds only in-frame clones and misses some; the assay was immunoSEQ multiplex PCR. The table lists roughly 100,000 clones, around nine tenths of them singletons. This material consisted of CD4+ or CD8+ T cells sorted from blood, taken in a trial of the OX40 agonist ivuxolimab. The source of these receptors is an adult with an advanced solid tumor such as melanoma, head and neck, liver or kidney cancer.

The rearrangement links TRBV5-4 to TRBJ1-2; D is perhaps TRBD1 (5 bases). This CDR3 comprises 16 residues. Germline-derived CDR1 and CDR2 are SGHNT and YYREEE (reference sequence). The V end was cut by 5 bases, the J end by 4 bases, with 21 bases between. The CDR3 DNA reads TGTGCCAGCAGTTACTCAAGTGGGTTGGGGGGCTATGGCTACACCTTC. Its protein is CASSYSSGLGGYGYTF.

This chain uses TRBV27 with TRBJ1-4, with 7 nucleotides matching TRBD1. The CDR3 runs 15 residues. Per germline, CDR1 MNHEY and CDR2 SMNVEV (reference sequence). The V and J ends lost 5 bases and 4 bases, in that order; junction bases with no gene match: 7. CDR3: CASSPSTGYNEKLFF. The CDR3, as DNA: TGTGCCAGCAGTCCCTCGACAGGGTATAATGAAAAACTGTTTTTT.

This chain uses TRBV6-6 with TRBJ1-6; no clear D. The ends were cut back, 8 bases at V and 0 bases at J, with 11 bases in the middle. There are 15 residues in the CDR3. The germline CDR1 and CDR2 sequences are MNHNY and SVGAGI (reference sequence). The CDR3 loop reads CASLPGSSYNSPLHF. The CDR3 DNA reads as TGTGCCAGCCTCCCCGGGAGCTCCTATAATTCACCCCTCCACTTT.

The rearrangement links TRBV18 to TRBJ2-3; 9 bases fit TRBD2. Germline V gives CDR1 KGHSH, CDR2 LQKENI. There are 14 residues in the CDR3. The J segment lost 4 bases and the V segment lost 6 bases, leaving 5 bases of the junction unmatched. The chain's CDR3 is CASSGTSRSDTQYF. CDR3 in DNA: TGTGCCAGCTCCGGGACTAGCAGATCAGATACGCAGTATTTT.

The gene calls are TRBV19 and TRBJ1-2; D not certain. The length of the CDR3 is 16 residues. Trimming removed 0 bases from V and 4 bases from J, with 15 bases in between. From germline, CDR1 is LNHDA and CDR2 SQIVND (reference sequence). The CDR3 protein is CASSIDPRRPSYGYTF. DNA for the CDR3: TGTGCCAGTAGTATAGACCCGAGGCGCCCGAGCTATGGCTACACCTTC.

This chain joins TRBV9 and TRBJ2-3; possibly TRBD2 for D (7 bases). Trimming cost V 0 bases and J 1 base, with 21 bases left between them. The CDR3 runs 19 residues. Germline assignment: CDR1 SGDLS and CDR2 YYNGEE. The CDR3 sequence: CASSVVGALGGAGTDTQYF. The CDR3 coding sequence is TGTGCCAGCAGCGTAGTAGGTGCCCTAGGGGGGGCAGGCACAGATACGCAGTATTTT.

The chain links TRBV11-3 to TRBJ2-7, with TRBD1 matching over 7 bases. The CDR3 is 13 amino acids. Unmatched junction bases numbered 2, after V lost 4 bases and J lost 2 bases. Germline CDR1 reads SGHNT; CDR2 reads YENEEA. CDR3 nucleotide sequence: TGTGCCAGCAGCTCAGGGACAGCCTACGAGCAGTACTTC. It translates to CASSSGTAYEQYF.

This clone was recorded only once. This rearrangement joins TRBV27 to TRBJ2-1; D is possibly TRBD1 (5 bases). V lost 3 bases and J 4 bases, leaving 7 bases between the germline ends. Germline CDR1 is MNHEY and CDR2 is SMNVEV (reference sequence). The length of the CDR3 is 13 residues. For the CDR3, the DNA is TGTGCCAGCAGTTTCGACAGATACAATGAGCAGTTCTTC. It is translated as CASSFDRYNEQFF.

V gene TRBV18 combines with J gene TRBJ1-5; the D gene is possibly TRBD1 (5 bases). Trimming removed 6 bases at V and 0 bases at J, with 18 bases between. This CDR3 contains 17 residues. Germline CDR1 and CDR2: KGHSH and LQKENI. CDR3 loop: CASSSVGVYNSNQPQHF. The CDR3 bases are TGTGCCAGCTCCTCGGTGGGGGTTTACAATAGCAATCAGCCCCAGCATTTT.

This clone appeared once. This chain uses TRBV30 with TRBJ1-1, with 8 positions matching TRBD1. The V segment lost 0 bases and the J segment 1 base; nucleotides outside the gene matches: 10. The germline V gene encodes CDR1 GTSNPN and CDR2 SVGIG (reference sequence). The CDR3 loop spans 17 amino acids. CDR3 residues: CAWSVSGQGVWNTEAFF. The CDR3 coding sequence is TGTGCCTGGAGTGTAAGCGGACAGGGCGTCTGGAACACTGAAGCTTTCTTT.

The CDR3 region has the DNA TGTGCCAGCAGTTCCCAGACAGGGGGGAACACTGAAGCTTTCTTT. It codes for CASSSQTGGNTEAFF. The chain joins TRBV6-5 to TRBJ1-1; TRBD1 aligns across 9 bases. Trimming removed 4 bases from V and 1 base from J; junction bases left unmatched: 4. Germline CDR1 and CDR2: MNHEY and SVGAGI. The CDR3 is 15 amino acids.

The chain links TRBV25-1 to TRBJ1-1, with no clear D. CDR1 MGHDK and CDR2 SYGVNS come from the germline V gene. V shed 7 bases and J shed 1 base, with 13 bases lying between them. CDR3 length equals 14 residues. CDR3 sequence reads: CASIPLGPNTEAFF. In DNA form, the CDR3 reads TGTGCCAGCATACCTTTGGGTCCGAACACTGAAGCTTTCTTT.

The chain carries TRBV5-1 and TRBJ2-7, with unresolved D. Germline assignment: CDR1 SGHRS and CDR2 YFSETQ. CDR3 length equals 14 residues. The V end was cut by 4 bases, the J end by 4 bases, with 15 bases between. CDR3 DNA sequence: TGCGCCAGCAGCCCTGACACGGGTGGATACGAGCAGTACTTC. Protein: CASSPDTGGYEQYF.

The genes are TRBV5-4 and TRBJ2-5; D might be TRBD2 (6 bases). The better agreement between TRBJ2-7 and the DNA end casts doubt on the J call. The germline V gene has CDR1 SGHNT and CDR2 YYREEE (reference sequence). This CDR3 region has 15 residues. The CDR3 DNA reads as TGTGCCAGCAGCTTAGCGGCAGGGAGGTCCTACGAGCAGTACTTC. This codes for CASSLAAGRSYEQYF.